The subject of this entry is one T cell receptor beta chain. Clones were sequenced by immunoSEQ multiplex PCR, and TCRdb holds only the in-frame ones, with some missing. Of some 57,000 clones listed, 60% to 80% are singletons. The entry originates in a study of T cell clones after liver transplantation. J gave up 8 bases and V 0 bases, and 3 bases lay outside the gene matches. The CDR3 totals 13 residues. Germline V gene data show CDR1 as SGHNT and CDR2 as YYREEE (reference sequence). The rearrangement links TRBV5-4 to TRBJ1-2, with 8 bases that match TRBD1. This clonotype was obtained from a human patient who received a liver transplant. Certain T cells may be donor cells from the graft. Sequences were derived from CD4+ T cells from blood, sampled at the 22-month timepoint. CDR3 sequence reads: CASSLAGGWGYTF. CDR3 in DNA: TGTGCCAGCAGCTTGGCAGGGGGCTGGGGCTACACCTTC.